This T cell receptor (beta chain) was observed in a study of cytomegalovirus exposure and HLA in healthy donors. The overall study: In terms of ancestry, the Caucasian-associated cluster contained about 81% of the 300 to 400 genotyped donors. General study points: In a later analysis, a missense DCLRE1C variant was linked to TCR beta V- and J-gene trimming.

Turning to this clone: Its antigen is as yet unknown.

Germline V gene sequence: CDR1 SGHDT, CDR2 YYEEEE. V gave up 2 bases and J gave up 3 bases; unmatched junction bases: 12. The CDR3 spans 18 residues. 60 Vbeta and 13 Jbeta primers were used in PCR. Per the authors' pipeline: Later, an analysis found around 77 million unique TCR beta chains, and roughly 9.9 million of these were shared. The assay was immunoSEQ multiplex PCR, and TCRdb's table has in-frame clones only and misses some. From that table come the V and J calls and clone size; the DNA was used to work out D and trimming. Counted here are nearly 300,000 clones, around 86% occurring once; the ten biggest clones make up roughly 4%.

Sequencing was done on a sample of PBMCs. The chain links TRBV5-6 to TRBJ2-3; 10 bases fit TRBD1. This clonotype was obtained from a man aged 35 to 55 in good health and CMV-seropositive. In nucleotides, the CDR3 is TGTGCCAGCAGCTTCAACCCGACAGGGGGCCTGGGGACAGATACGCAGTATTTT. It encodes CASSFNPTGGLGTDTQYF.